One and the same sample provided the 2 T cell receptor beta chains below, sequenced in a study of control samples from healthy donors and cancer patients. The data were produced by immunoSEQ multiplex PCR, yet TCRdb's version contains in-frame clones alone and is incomplete. The sample yields 150,000 to 200,000 clones, roughly 92% seen once. Material: blood. The receptors were sampled from a young woman in good health.

J is TRBJ1-6 and V is TRBV6-5, with D hard to call. The CDR3 is 14 residues long. Trimming cost V 2 bases and J 3 bases, with 5 bases left between them. Germline values: CDR1 MNHEY, CDR2 SVGAGI. The CDR3 sequence: CASSYRDYNSPLHF. The CDR3 DNA sequence: TGTGCCAGCAGTTACAGGGACTATAATTCACCCCTCCACTTT.

The chain uses TRBV29-1 and TRBJ1-6; D not resolved. Trimming pared 7 bases from V and 7 bases from J, leaving 11 bases between. Germline values: CDR1 SQVTM, CDR2 ANQGSEA. The CDR3 sequence is 12 residues long. CDR3 in amino acids: CSATDGNSPLHF. The CDR3 nucleotides are TGCAGCGCAACGGACGGGAATTCACCCCTCCACTTT.